This T cell receptor (beta chain) was found in a study of memory B cells and T cells in multiple sclerosis (dated by TCRdb to 2017 to 2018). Regarding the research as a whole: The study compared TCR beta repertoires of autoproliferating peripheral T cells with brain lesion-infiltrating T cells in multiple sclerosis patients. A couple of multiple sclerosis patients, for whom either brain lesions at autopsy or brain-infiltrating cells from biopsy were available, were included in TCR sequencing. Broader findings and caveats from the paper: Clone-set sizes differed between compartments, which influenced counts of shared clonotypes and required normalization.

Including cysteine and phenylalanine, the CDR3 has 16 amino acids. Only the CDR3 region is kept as DNA, spanning 48 bases read in frame from base 1. Reading the germline V gene gives CDR1 MNHEY and CDR2 SVGAGI. V is clipped by 0 bases and J by 0 bases, and the sequence between their germline boundaries is 11 bases long. With respect to this clone: The antigen it binds to is not known. Base qualities are not recorded, but no much larger clone differs from it by a single base.

Using the immunoSEQ Platform, TCRbeta CDR3 regions were amplified from extracted genomic DNA. Multiplex PCR, high-throughput sequencing and a vendor bioinformatics pipeline were brought together in the immunoSEQ assay. Per the original workflow: Non-productive sequences and CDR3s under 4 amino acids long were removed, and the clonotype frequencies in each sample were recalculated. In immunoSEQ Analyzer 2.0, shared clonotypes were identified as identical CDR3 amino acid, V gene and J gene sequences. Repertoire overlap was normalized by dividing shared clonotype counts by the product of both clone-set sizes, with the result scaled by 1000 into arbitrary units. This is the immuneACCESS table as TCRdb keeps it, with only in-frame sequences that have V and J called. A part of the clones is gone; compared with another copy, unresolved V genes explain less than half, and the rest is unexplained. V, J and clone size are those of that table, while D and trimming were read from the DNA. This sample holds about 46,000 clones; almost 85% were observed only once. Together, the top ten hold roughly 1.1% of the sample.

After CFSE-labeled PBMCs were cultured without any stimulus, the autoproliferating (CFSEdim) and non-proliferating (CFSEhi) T cell fractions were each sequenced on their own. In total, more than 4x10^7 CFSE-labeled PBMCs were cultured without stimulus for six to eight days, after which replicate wells were pooled. PBMCs were labeled with roughly 0.45 uM CFSE and were cultured without exogenous stimuli in serum-free AIM-V medium. PBMCs were isolated by Ficoll density gradient centrifugation and were cryopreserved before use. Live 7-AAD-negative cells were sorted on a FACSAria III, washed with PBS, and frozen at -80 degrees C as dry pellets.

This TCR came from a human donor with multiple sclerosis. The specimen was PBMCs from blood kept in culture. The chain is made from TRBV6-5 and TRBJ1-1; the D segment cannot be called with confidence. This receptor carries the CDR3 CASSYSTGYMNTEAFF. Read as DNA, the sequence is TGTGCCAGCAGTTACTCGACGGGGTATATGAACACTGAAGCTTTCTTT.